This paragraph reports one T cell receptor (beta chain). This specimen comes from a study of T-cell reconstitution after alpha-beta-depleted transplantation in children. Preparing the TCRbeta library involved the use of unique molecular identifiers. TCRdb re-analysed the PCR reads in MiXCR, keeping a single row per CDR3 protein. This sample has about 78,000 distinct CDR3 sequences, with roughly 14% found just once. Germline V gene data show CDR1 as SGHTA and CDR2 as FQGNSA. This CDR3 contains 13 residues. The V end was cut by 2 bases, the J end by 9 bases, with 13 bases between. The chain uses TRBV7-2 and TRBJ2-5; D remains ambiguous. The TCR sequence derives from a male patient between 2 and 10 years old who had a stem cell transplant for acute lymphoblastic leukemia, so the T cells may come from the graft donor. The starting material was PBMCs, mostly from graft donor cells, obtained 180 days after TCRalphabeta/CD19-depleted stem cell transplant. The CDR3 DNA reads TGTGCCAGCAGCTTACAAGGGTACCTGGCCCAGTACTTC. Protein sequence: CASSLQGYLAQYF.